This T cell receptor beta chain was captured in a study of T cells in localized non-small cell lung cancer. Study-wide findings and caveats: Density of T cells in blood, when higher, went with longer overall survival. Analysis by sequencing included only one tumor region, so heterogeneity remains possible. The greatest T cell clonality was found in uninvolved adjacent lung (higher than in tumor).

Points on this clone: Its cognate antigen is unknown.

Clones were sequenced by immunoSEQ multiplex PCR, and TCRdb holds only the in-frame ones, with some missing. The table records approximately 150,000 clones, roughly 90% of them present only once. With 6 bases clipped from V and 1 base from J, the junction kept 9 bases outside the gene matches. In germline, CDR1 is SGHTA, CDR2 FQGNSA. The CDR3 length is 15 residues. J is TRBJ2-7 and V is TRBV7-2; 7 positions match TRBD1. This receptor was obtained from a female donor at least 60 years old with stage I lung adenocarcinoma. Specimen: peripheral blood, collected before any cancer treatment. CDR3 in amino acids: CASSHRQGQSYEQYF. As DNA, the CDR3 is TGTGCCAGCAGTCATCGACAGGGTCAATCCTACGAGCAGTACTTC.